Below are 25 T cell receptor beta chains sequenced from a single sample in a study of low-dose radiotherapy and immunotherapy resistance in tumors. Time point given: before trial treatment. The TCRs were subjected to amplification over roughly 18 PCR cycles employing a constant-region primer in conjunction with a V-primer adapter. MiXCR, applied by TCRdb to the reads, yields one record per CDR3 protein. The sample has under 60,000 distinct CDR3 sequences, approximately 10% seen once; the top ten hold approximately 6.2%. The sequencing used PBMCs, collected before treatment. These receptors originate from a female donor with ovarian cancer.

This clonotype was seen ten or more times. V gene TRBV9 combines with J gene TRBJ2-3, with 11 bases aligning to TRBD2. With V trimmed by 4 bases and J by 2 bases, 9 bases remained unmatched. This CDR3 contains 17 residues. Germline values: CDR1 SGDLS, CDR2 YYNGEE. CDR3 bases: TGTGCCAGCAGCACCAGACTAGCGGGGACGACCACAGATACGCAGTATTTT. This sequence encodes CASSTRLAGTTTDTQYF.

This clonotype came up many times. This chain connects TRBV28 to TRBJ2-7; D may be TRBD1 (7 bases). V lost 7 bases, J lost 5 bases, and 27 bases lay in between. Germline V gene sequence: CDR1 MDHEN, CDR2 SYDVKM. The CDR3 consists of 17 residues. CDR3 nucleotide sequence: TGTGCCAGCACTCCCTCGGCCCCCCCGCAGGGGGGCCACGAGCAGTACTTC. Amino acid sequence: CASTPSAPPQGGHEQYF.

This clonotype has a count of ten or more. The V gene is TRBV9, the J gene TRBJ2-2; the D is unclear. V was pared by 0 bases and J by 4 bases, with 10 bases between. CDR3 length: 15 residues. CDR1 is SGDLS and CDR2 is YYNGEE in the germline V gene. CDR3 bases: TGTGCCAGCAGCGTAGTGGCGTGGGGCACCGGGGAGCTGTTTTTT. This translates into CASSVVAWGTGELFF.

At least ten counts were recorded for this clonotype. The chain combines TRBV2 with TRBJ2-7, with D unclear. Deletions cut 5 bases from V and 6 bases from J, with 8 bases between. The CDR3 is 11 amino acids. Germline V gene sequence: CDR1 SNHLY, CDR2 FYNNEI. The CDR3 protein is CASSLKTEQYF. The CDR3 region has the DNA TGTGCCAGCAGTCTTAAAACCGAGCAGTACTTC.

By sample fraction, this clonotype is medium-sized. The chain combines TRBV7-8 with TRBJ1-1; 10 positions match TRBD1. Germline-derived CDR1 and CDR2 are SGHVS and FQNEAQ. The CDR3 totals 18 residues. The junction had 14 bases not matched to a gene; V was cut back by 3 bases and J by 4 bases. The CDR3 protein is CASSFLGRRTGGSTEAFF. CDR3 nucleotides: TGTGCCAGCAGCTTTCTTGGCCGAAGGACAGGGGGAAGCACTGAAGCTTTCTTT.

The chain carries TRBV27 and TRBJ2-1, with 14 nucleotides matching TRBD2. CDR1 is MNHEY and CDR2 is SMNVEV in the germline V gene (reference sequence). The CDR3 extends over 14 amino acids. V lost 9 bases, J lost 8 bases, and 6 bases stayed unmatched. CDR3 in DNA: TGTGCCAGTCGACTAGCGGGGGGGCCCGATGAGCAGTTCTTC. It codes for CASRLAGGPDEQFF.

There are many counts of this clonotype. J is TRBJ1-1 and V is TRBV6-6, with D perhaps matching TRBD1 (5 bases). V was clipped by 6 bases and J by 5 bases, with 16 bases between them. The CDR3 has 14 residues. Germline V lookup: CDR1 MNHNY, CDR2 SVGAGI (reference sequence). This CDR3 is CASRLGQGRTEAFF. DNA for the CDR3: TGTGCCAGCAGACTTGGGCAGGGCCGAACTGAAGCTTTCTTT.

This clonotype occurred many times. The CDR3 bases are TGTGCCAGCGGGGGACAGAGGGTAATCAGCCCCCAGCATTTT. This codes for CASGGQRVISPQHF. The chain combines TRBV2 with TRBJ1-5; 7 bases fit TRBD1. Per the germline V gene, CDR1 is SNHLY and CDR2 is FYNNEI. This CDR3 comprises 14 residues. Losses at the gene ends were 8 bases for V and 10 bases for J; bases not matched to a gene: 14.

In DNA form, the CDR3 reads TGTGCCAGCAGCGTCTCGAGACCGGATACGCAGTATTTT. Translated, it gives CASSVSRPDTQYF. This sequence joins TRBV9 and TRBJ2-3; D uncertain. Germline lookup yields CDR1 SGDLS and CDR2 YYNGEE. This CDR3 region has 13 residues. Trimming removed 2 bases from V and 6 bases from J, with 10 bases in between.

This clonotype was seen repeatedly, ten times or more. This rearrangement joins TRBV20-1 to TRBJ2-2; 8 nucleotides align to TRBD2. This CDR3 contains 15 residues. After removal of 6 bases from V and 2 bases from J, the junction contained 8 bases not matched to a gene. The V gene's germline CDR1 is DFQATT and CDR2 SNEGSKA (reference sequence). The CDR3: CSAPSSGRNTGELFF. CDR3 coding DNA: TGCAGTGCCCCCTCCAGCGGGAGAAACACCGGGGAGCTGTTTTTT.

This clonotype was counted at least ten times. The rearrangement links TRBV28 to TRBJ2-7; 8 positions agree with TRBD1. Germline values: CDR1 MDHEN, CDR2 SYDVKM. The CDR3 covers 15 residues. The V segment lost 8 bases and the J segment 5 bases; nucleotides outside the gene matches: 14. CDR3: CASATPGQGANEQYF. CDR3 DNA: TGTGCCAGCGCCACCCCGGGGCAGGGGGCGAACGAGCAGTACTTC.

This clonotype was picked up many times. V usage is TRBV29-1 and J usage is TRBJ1-2; D is undetermined. Germline CDR1 reads SQVTM; CDR2 reads ANQGSEA. The CDR3 sequence is 11 residues long. V was clipped by 4 bases and J by 7 bases, with 10 bases between them. The CDR3 coding sequence is TGCAGCGTTGGAGGTTCGGGTGGCTACACCTTC. Its translation: CSVGGSGGYTF.

At least ten counts were recorded for this clonotype. This sequence joins TRBV2 and TRBJ2-3; 9 nucleotides match TRBD2. CDR3 length: 17 amino acids. The junction had 9 bases not matched to a gene; V was cut back by 3 bases and J by 2 bases. The germline gives CDR1 SNHLY, CDR2 FYNNEI. This CDR3 is CASSDPIAGDLTDTQYF. In DNA, the CDR3 is TGTGCCAGCAGTGACCCCATAGCGGGGGACCTCACAGATACGCAGTATTTT.

This clonotype has a count of ten or more. This rearrangement joins TRBV7-2 to TRBJ2-3, with TRBD2 matching over 8 bases. The CDR3 contains 14 residues. Germline lookup yields CDR1 SGHTA and CDR2 FQGNSA. Losses at the gene ends were 1 base for V and 4 bases for J; bases not matched to a gene: 1. Here the CDR3 reads CASSLVSGADTQYF. The DNA for the CDR3 is TGTGCCAGCAGCTTAGTTAGCGGGGCAGATACGCAGTATTTT.

The J gene is TRBJ2-1, the V gene TRBV7-3; D unclear. V was cut by 2 bases and J by 5 bases, with 16 bases left in between. Germline lookup yields CDR1 SGHTA and CDR2 FQGTGA. The CDR3 covers 16 residues. CDR3 sequence: CASSLAPFIGNNEQFF. CDR3 coding DNA: TGTGCCAGCAGCTTAGCCCCTTTCATCGGCAACAATGAGCAGTTCTTC.

This clonotype was seen ten or more times. The V gene is TRBV19, the J gene TRBJ2-1; 8 positions match TRBD1. The germline gives CDR1 LNHDA, CDR2 SQIVND (reference sequence). The CDR3 is 13 amino acids. The J segment lost 10 bases and the V segment lost 3 bases, leaving 5 bases of the junction unmatched. Written as DNA, the CDR3 is TGTGCCAGTAGTATTCAGGGGGCAGGGGAGCAGTTCTTC. It codes for CASSIQGAGEQFF.

By proportion, this clonotype is medium-sized. The chain has TRBV10-3 and TRBJ2-7, with unresolved D. V was shortened by 7 bases and J by 2 bases, with 9 bases between the two germline ends. The CDR3 has 12 amino acids. Germline V lookup: CDR1 ENHRY, CDR2 SYGVKD. CDR3 amino acids: CAIMSQTYEQYF. The CDR3 DNA is TGTGCCATCATGTCACAGACCTACGAGCAGTACTTC.

This clonotype came up many times. The chain uses TRBV10-3 and TRBJ2-7; the match to TRBD2 covers 7 bases. CDR1 and CDR2 from the germline V gene are ENHRY and SYGVKD. This CDR3 region has 14 residues. The V segment lost 4 bases and the J segment 6 bases; nucleotides outside the gene matches: 9. Written as DNA, the CDR3 is TGTGCCATCAGTGTAGGGCGGGAGAGGCTCGAGCAGTACTTC. This gives the protein CAISVGRERLEQYF.

This clonotype was counted many times. J is TRBJ2-4 and V is TRBV12-3 or TRBV12-4; a weak D match, TRBD2 (5 bases). The ends were cut back, 8 bases at V and 0 bases at J, with 8 bases in the middle. This CDR3 has 13 amino acids. CDR3 DNA: TGTGCCAGCTCCGGGGTAGCCAAAAACATTCAGTACTTC. Translation: CASSGVAKNIQYF.

This clonotype has at least ten counts. The chain is built from TRBV20-1 and TRBJ1-3; D is uncertain. This CDR3 is 13 amino acids long. The V end lost 2 bases, the J end lost 4 bases, and 9 bases lay between the germline ends. Germline-derived CDR1 and CDR2 are DFQATT and SNEGSKA (reference sequence). The CDR3 region has the DNA TGCAGTGCTAGAAGGGCGTCGGGAAACACCATATATTTT. Translation gives CSARRASGNTIYF.

The chain combines TRBV28 with TRBJ2-1; D not certain. The length of the CDR3 is 14 residues. The germline CDR1 and CDR2 sequences are MDHEN and SYDVKM. V was shortened by 2 bases and J by 9 bases, with 14 bases between the two germline ends. CDR3 loop: CASSLIWLPGEQFF. Written as DNA, the CDR3 is TGTGCCAGCAGTTTAATCTGGCTTCCCGGTGAGCAGTTCTTC.

This clonotype came up many times. The rearrangement links TRBV9 to TRBJ2-7; no firm D call. The ends were cut back, 1 base at V and 2 bases at J, with 13 bases in the middle. The germline V gene has CDR1 SGDLS and CDR2 YYNGEE. The CDR3 covers 15 residues. CDR3 sequence (DNA): TGTGCCAGCAGCGTATACCAGGACGCCACCTACGAGCAGTACTTC. Amino acids: CASSVYQDATYEQYF.

This clonotype was seen at least ten times. The J gene is TRBJ2-7, the V gene TRBV6-2 or TRBV6-3; 8 bases match TRBD1. V was clipped by 10 bases and J by 4 bases; unmatched bases: 6. This CDR3 is built from 12 residues. Germline values: CDR1 MNHEY, CDR2 SVGEGT. The CDR3: CATQTGGYEQYF. Written as DNA, the CDR3 is TGTGCCACCCAAACAGGGGGTTACGAGCAGTACTTC.

This clonotype was counted many times. This chain links TRBV6-2 or TRBV6-3 with TRBJ2-3, with 7 nucleotides matching TRBD1. The junction had 6 bases not matched to a gene; V was cut back by 6 bases and J by 0 bases. Germline CDR1 is MNHEY and CDR2 is SVGEGT. CDR3 size: 15 residues. The CDR3 region is CASRHRGDSTDTQYF. Written as DNA, the CDR3 is TGTGCCAGCAGACACAGGGGCGATAGCACAGATACGCAGTATTTT.

This clonotype was detected ten times or more. The V and J genes are TRBV7-9 and TRBJ2-2; D is uncertain. The germline V gene has CDR1 SEHNR and CDR2 FQNEAQ (reference sequence). V shed 3 bases and J shed 2 bases, with 16 bases lying between them. The CDR3 runs 17 residues. The CDR3 nucleotides read TGTGCCAGCAGCTTGGGCGAGTTACCTCTAAACACCGGGGAGCTGTTTTTT. Its translation: CASSLGELPLNTGELFF. Full variable domain (rest looked up from reference TRBV7-9 and TRBJ2-2): DTGVSQNPRHKITKRGQNVTFRCDPISEHNRLYWYRQTLGQGPEFLTYFQNEAQLEKSRLLSDRFSAERPKGSFSTLEIQRTEQGDSAMYLCASSLGELPLNTGELFFGEGSRLTVL.